This TCR beta chain is from a study of blood T cell repertoires in COVID-19. CDR3 length: 11 residues. Germline CDR1 is ENHRY and CDR2 is SYGVKD. V lost 8 bases and J 8 bases, leaving 10 bases between the germline ends. Sequenced by immunoSEQ multiplex PCR; TCRdb stores in-frame clones only, minus some. The sample contains some 270,000 clones, roughly 82% of which appear only once. The chain couples TRBV10-3 to TRBJ2-1, with D tentatively TRBD2 (7 bases). The sample comprised peripheral blood. This TCR was recovered from an elderly woman with COVID-19, enrolled during active disease. For the CDR3, the DNA is TGTGCCATCGGCGGGGGCGATGAGCAGTTCTTC. Residues: CAIGGGDEQFF.